This is a list of T cell receptor beta chains from one sample in a study of technical replicates of blood from several donors. Produced via immunoSEQ multiplex PCR; TCRdb's table is partial and in-frame only. The table lists about 70,000 clones, nearly 99% of them singletons. Sequenced input: T cells isolated from PBMCs. All receptors derive from a human donor in good health. CDR3s include the opening cysteine and the closing phenylalanine or tryptophan. D genes are given only for firm matches. The size entry is marked missing in some rows and otherwise reads once, few, many or a size class.

DNA	CDR3	V	J	size	D	length
TGCACCAGCAGCCAGAAAACCCCTGACAGCAAGGGTAAGTACGAGCAGTACTTC	CTSSQKTPDSKGKYEQYF	TRBV1	TRBJ2-7	NA	NA	18
TGCGCCAGCAGCGCCCTGAGCGGTCTGAACACCGGGGAGCTGTTTTTT	CASSALSGLNTGELFF	TRBV4-1	TRBJ2-2	once	NA	16
TGTGCCAGTAGTATAGGGGACACTACTAGCACAGATACGCAGTATTTT	CASSIGDTTSTDTQYF	TRBV19	TRBJ2-3	NA	NA	16
TGTGCCAGCAGCTCCGAGGACAGGGTTCAGTACTTC	CASSSEDRVQYF	TRBV7-3	TRBJ2-7	NA	TRBD1	12
TGCAGCTGGACAGGGCATAGGGCAGATACGCAGTATTTT	CSWTGHRADTQYF	TRBV29-1	TRBJ2-3	NA	TRBD1	13
TGTGCCATAAGCCCACAGGGGGCGCGTACCGGGGAGCTGTTTTTT	CAISPQGARTGELFF	TRBV10-3	TRBJ2-2	NA	TRBD1	15
TGCGCCAGCAGCCAAGAGGCGGATGAGCAGTTCTTC	CASSQEADEQFF	TRBV4-3	TRBJ2-1	NA	NA	12
TGTGCCAGCAGTCCCACGGGAGTAGGGGATACGCAGTATTTT	CASSPTGVGDTQYF	TRBV27	TRBJ2-3	NA	NA	14
TGTGCCAGCAGCCAAGATCTCTCCTCGGGAGGGCCGTCAGATACGCAGTATTTT	CASSQDLSSGGPSDTQYF	TRBV4-2	TRBJ2-3	NA	TRBD2	18
TGTGCCAGCAGCTTCCAGGGGGGTGGTAACACCTTC	CASSFQGGGNTF	TRBV7-2	TRBJ1-2	NA	TRBD1	12
TGTGCCAGCAGTGAACAGGGGACAGCGGCCTGGAAACTGTTTTTT	CASSEQGTAAWKLFF	TRBV6-1	TRBJ1-4	NA	TRBD1	15
TGTGCCAGTAGCGACAGGGTGATAGACAATGAGCAGTTCTTC	CASSDRVIDNEQFF	TRBV19	TRBJ2-1	NA	TRBD1	14
TGCGCCAGCAGCTTGGAACAGGGCTACGAGCAGTACTTC	CASSLEQGYEQYF	TRBV5-1	TRBJ2-7	NA	NA	13
TGTGCCAGCAGCTTGGATTACCTTGGGACAGGGGGCGAGCAGTACTTC	CASSLDYLGTGGEQYF	TRBV7-9	TRBJ2-7	NA	TRBD1	16
TGTGCCAGCAGCCAAGAGGTTCTAGCTAACTATGGCTACACCTTC	CASSQEVLANYGYTF	TRBV4-2	TRBJ1-2	NA	NA	15
TGTGCCAGCACCCTAAACACTGAAGCTTTCTTT	CASTLNTEAFF	TRBV6-6	TRBJ1-1	NA	NA	11
TGTGCCAGCAGCCCAGGACAGGGTCTCAATGAGCAGTTCTTC	CASSPGQGLNEQFF	TRBV7-7	TRBJ2-1	NA	TRBD1	14
TGCGCCAGCAGTGAACAGACCAGCAATCAGCCCCAGCATTTT	CASSEQTSNQPQHF	TRBV10-2	TRBJ1-5	NA	NA	14
TGTGCCAGCACTTTTTCCGGGACAGGGTCGGAAGAGCAGTACTTC	CASTFSGTGSEEQYF	TRBV6-1	TRBJ2-7	once	TRBD1	15
TGTGCCTGGAGTGTACATAATGGCTACACCTTC	CAWSVHNGYTF	TRBV30	TRBJ1-2	NA	NA	11
TGCGCCAGCAGTGCCCGCGGATTAGGAAACGGGGAGCTGTTTTTT	CASSARGLGNGELFF	TRBV10-2	TRBJ2-2	NA	NA	15
TGTGCCAGCCGGGCTGGGGCCAACGTCCTGACTTTC	CASRAGANVLTF	TRBV5-4	TRBJ2-6	once	NA	12